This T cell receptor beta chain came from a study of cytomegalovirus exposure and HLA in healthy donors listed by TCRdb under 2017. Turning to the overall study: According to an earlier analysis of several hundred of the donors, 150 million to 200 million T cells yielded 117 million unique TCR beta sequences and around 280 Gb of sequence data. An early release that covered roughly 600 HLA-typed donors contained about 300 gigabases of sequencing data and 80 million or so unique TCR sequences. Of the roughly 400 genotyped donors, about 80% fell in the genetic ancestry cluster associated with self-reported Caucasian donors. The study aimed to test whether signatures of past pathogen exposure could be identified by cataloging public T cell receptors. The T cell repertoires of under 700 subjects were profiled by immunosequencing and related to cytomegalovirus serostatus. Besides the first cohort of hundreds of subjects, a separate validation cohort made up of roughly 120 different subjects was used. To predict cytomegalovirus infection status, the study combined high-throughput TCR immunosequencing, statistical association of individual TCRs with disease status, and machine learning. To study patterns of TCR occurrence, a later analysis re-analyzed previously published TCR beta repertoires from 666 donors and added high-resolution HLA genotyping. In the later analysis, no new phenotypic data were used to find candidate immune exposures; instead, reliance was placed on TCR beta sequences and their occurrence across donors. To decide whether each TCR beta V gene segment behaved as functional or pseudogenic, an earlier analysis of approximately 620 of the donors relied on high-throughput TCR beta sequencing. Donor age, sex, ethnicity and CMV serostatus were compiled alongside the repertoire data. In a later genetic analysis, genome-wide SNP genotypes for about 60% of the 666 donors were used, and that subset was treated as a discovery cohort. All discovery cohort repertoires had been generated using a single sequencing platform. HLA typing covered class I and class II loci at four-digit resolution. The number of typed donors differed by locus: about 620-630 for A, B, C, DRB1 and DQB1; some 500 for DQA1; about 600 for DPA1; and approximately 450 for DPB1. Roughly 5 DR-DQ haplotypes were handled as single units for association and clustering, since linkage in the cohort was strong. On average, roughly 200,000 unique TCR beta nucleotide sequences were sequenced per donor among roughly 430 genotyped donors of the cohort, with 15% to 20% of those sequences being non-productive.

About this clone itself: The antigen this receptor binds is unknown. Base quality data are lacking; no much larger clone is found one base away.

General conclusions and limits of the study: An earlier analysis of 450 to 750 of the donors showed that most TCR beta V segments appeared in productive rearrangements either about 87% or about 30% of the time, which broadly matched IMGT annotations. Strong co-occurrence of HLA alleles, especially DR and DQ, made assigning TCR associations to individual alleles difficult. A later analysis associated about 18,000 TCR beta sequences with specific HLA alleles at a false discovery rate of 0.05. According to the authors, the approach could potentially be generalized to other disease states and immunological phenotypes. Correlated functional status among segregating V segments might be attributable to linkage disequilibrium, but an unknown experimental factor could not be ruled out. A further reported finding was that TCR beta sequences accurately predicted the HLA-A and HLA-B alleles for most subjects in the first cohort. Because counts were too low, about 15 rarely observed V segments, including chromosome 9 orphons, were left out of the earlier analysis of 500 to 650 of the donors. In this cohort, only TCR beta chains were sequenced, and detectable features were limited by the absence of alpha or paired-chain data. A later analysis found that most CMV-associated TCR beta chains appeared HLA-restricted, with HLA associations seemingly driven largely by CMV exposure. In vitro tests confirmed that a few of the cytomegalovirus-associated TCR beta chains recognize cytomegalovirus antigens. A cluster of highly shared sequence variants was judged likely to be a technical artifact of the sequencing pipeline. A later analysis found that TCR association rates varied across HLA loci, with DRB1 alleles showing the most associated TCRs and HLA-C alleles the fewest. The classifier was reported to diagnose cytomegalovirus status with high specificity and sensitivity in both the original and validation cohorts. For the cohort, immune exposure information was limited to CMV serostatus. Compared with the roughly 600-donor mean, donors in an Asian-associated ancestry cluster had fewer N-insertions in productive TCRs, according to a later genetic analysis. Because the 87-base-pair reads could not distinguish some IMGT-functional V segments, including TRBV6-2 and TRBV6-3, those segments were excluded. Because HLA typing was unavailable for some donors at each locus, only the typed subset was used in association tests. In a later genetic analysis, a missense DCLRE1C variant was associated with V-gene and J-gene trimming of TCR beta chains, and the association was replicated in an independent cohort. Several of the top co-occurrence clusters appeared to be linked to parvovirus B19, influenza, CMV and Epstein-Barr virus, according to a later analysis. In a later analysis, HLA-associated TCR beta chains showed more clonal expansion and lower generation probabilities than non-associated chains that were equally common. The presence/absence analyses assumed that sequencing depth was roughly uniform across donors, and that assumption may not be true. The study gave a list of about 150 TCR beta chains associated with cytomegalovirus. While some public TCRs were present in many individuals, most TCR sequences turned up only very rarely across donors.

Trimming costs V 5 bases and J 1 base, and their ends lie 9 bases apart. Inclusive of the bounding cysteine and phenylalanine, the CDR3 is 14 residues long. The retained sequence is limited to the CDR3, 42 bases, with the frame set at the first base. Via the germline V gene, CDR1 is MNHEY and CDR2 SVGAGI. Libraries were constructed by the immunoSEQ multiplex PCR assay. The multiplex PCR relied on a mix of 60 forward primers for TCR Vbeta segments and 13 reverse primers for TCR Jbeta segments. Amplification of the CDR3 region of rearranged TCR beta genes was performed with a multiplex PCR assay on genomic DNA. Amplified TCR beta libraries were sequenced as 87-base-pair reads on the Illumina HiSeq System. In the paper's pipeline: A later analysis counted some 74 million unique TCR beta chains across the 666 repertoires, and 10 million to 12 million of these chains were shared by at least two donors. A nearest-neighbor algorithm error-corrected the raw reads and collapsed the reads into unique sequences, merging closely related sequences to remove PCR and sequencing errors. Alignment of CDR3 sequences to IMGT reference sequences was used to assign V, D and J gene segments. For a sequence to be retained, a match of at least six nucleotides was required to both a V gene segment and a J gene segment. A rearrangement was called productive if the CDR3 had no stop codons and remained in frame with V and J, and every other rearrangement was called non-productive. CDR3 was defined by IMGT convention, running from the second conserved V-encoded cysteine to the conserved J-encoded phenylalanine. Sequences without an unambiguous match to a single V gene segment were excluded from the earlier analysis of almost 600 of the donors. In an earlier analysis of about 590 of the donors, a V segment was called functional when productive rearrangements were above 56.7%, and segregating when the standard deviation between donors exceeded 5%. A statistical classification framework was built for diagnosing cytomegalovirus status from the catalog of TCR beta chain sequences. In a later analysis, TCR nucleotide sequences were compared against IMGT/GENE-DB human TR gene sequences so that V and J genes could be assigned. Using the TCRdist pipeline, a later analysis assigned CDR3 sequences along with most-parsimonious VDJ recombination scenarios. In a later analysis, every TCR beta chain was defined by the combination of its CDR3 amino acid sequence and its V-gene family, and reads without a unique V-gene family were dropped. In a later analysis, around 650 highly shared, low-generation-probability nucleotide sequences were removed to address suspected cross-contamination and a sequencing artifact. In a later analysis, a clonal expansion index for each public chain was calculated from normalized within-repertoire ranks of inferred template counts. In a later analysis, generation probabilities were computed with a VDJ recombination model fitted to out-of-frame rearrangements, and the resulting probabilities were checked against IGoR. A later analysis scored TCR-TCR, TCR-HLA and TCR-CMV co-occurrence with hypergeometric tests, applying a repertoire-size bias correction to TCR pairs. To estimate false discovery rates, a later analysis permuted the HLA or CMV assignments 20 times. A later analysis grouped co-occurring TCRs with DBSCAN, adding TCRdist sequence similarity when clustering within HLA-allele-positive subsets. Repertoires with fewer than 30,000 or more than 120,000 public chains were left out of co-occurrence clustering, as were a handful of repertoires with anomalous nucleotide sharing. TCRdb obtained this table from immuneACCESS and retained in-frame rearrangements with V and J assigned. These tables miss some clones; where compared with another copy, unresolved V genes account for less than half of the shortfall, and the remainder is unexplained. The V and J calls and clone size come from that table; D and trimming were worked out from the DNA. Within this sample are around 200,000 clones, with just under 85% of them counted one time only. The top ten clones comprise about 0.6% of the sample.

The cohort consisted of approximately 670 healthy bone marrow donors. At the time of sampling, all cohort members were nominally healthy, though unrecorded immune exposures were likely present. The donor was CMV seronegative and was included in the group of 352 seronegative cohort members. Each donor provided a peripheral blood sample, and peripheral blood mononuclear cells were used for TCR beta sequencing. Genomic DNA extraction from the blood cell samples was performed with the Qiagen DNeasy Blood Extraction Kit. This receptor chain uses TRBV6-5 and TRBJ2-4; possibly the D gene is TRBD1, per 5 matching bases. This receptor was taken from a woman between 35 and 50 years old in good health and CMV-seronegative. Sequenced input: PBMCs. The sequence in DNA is TGTGCCAGCAGTCAACGACAGGCCAAAAACATTCAGTACTTC. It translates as CASSQRQAKNIQYF.